A single sample gave rise to the 19 T cell receptor beta chains below, sequenced in a study of tissue T cells after allogeneic stem cell transplantation. Profiling relied on immunoSEQ multiplex PCR, and the TCRdb table lists in-frame clones only, not all of them. The table includes under 6,000 clones, 45% to 55% detected once. Time point meaning: mouse harvest day 7 after allogeneic transplant. The graft held 10^6 splenic CD5+ T cells and 10^7 T-cell-depleted bone marrow cells. Sequenced input: gut tissue. Receptors were obtained from a female BALB/c mouse given C57BL/6 T cells with graft-versus-host disease after an allogeneic hematopoietic cell transplant.

A remark on this clone: Gene names and germline refer to mouse. The CDR3 loop reads CASSPGFYAEQFF. The sequenced CDR3 bases are TGTGCCAGCAGCCCAGGGTTCTATGCTGAGCAGTTC. This chain connects TRBV4 to TRBJ2-1, with D tentatively TRBD1 (5 bases). The read ends 1 residue before the CDR3 terminus; that terminus is restored from the germline J gene. Trimming stripped 5 bases from V and 3 bases from J, with 8 bases between. Germline V gene lookup returns CDR1 LGHDT and CDR2 YNNKQL (reference sequence). This CDR3 spans 13 amino acids.

This clone was detected a few times. The genes are named according to mouse. The CDR3 end lies 1 residue beyond the end of the read and is filled in from the germline J gene. The genes are TRBV12-1 and TRBJ2-7, with 7 nucleotides matching TRBD2. The CDR3 is 12 amino acids. CDR1 is SGHSN, CDR2 HYEKVE, per germline. Unmatched junction bases numbered 3, after V lost 2 bases and J lost 6 bases. This CDR3 reads CASSPGGVEQYF. The part of the CDR3 DNA that was read is TGTGCCAGCTCTCCCGGGGGGGTTGAACAGTAC.

Regarding this clone: Gene names are mouse gene names. The read stops 1 residue short of the end of the CDR3; the missing end is completed from the germline J gene. This chain joins TRBV26 and TRBJ1-1, with a weak D call TRBD1 (6 bases). This CDR3 is built from 14 residues. From germline, CDR1 is KGHPV and CDR2 FQNQEV (reference sequence). Trimming cost V 2 bases and J 1 base, with 8 bases left between them. The CDR3: CASSLRGLNTEVFF. Incomplete CDR3 DNA: TGTGCCAGCAGTCTGAGGGGGTTAAACACAGAAGTCTTC.

By its share, this clone is medium-sized. Gene names refer to mouse genes. The DNA ends 1 residue before the CDR3 does, and the rest of the CDR3 is filled in from the germline J gene. The chain is built from TRBV3 and TRBJ2-7; 9 nucleotides line up with TRBD2. Germline assignment: CDR1 SNHLY and CDR2 FYNGKV (reference sequence). The CDR3 length is 13 residues. After removal of 2 bases from V and 4 bases from J, the junction contained 0 bases not matched to a gene. Incomplete CDR3 DNA: TGTGCCAGCAGCTTACTGGGGGGGTATGAACAGTAC. It is translated as CASSLLGGYEQY. The whole CDR3 is CASSLLGGYEQYF.

This clone has just a few counts. The gene names here belong to mouse. The read ends 1 residue early relative to the CDR3; the germline J gene fills the gap. The rearrangement uses TRBV3 and TRBJ2-1; 8 positions agree with TRBD2. The CDR3 runs 14 residues. CDR1 and CDR2 from the germline V gene are SNHLY and FYNGKV (reference sequence). V was clipped by 5 bases and J by 1 base; unmatched bases: 1. CDR3 residues: CASSRLGNYAEQFF. CDR3 DNA, as far as it was read: TGTGCCAGCAGCCGACTGGGGAACTATGCTGAGCAGTTC.

This clone has a single count. Here the gene names and germline are mouse. The CDR3 extends 1 residue past the end of the read, so its final part is completed from the germline J gene. J is TRBJ2-5 and V is TRBV31; 7 bases map to TRBD2. This CDR3 comprises 13 residues. The V gene's germline CDR1 is GKSSPN and CDR2 SITVG. Germline trimming cut 5 bases from V and 2 bases from J; bases unmatched to any gene: 4. The sequenced part of the CDR3 DNA is TGTGCCTGGTTTGGGGGGACCCAAGACACCCAGTAC. Translated: CAWFGGTQDTQY. The full CDR3 protein is CAWFGGTQDTQYF.

On this clone: The genes are named according to mouse. Read data end 1 residue before the CDR3 end; the end is taken from the germline J gene. The same CDR3 can be traced to other DNA sequences in this sample. The chain recombines TRBV26 with TRBJ1-1, with TRBD1 matching 7 bases. Trimming at V came to 4 bases and at J to 0 bases, leaving 2 bases not matched to a gene. The CDR3 runs 14 residues. In germline, CDR1 is KGHPV, CDR2 FQNQEV (reference sequence). The DNA read from the CDR3 is TGTGCCAGCAGTCGACAGGGTGCAAACACAGAAGTCTTC. Amino acids: CASSRQGANTEVF. The whole CDR3 reads CASSRQGANTEVFF.

Comments on this clone: Mouse names are used for the genes. The CDR3 end lies 1 residue beyond the end of the read and is filled in from the germline J gene. This chain uses TRBV12-1 with TRBJ1-4, with TRBD1 as a possible D gene (6 bases). Germline lookup yields CDR1 SGHSN and CDR2 HYEKVE. The CDR3 is made up of 14 amino acids. Trimming cost V 3 bases and J 2 bases, with 9 bases left between them. CDR3 bases read: TGTGCCAGCTCTTGGGACAAATCCAACGAAAGATTATTT. Translation gives CASSWDKSNERLF. The CDR3 reads in full as CASSWDKSNERLFF.

Details on this clone: Gene labels here are mouse ones. Coverage ceases 1 residue before the CDR3 finishes, and the germline J gene fills in the end. The chain uses TRBV3 and TRBJ2-4, with D possibly being TRBD2 (7 bases). V was trimmed by 4 bases and J by 3 bases, leaving 11 bases between them. The CDR3 has 14 amino acids. CDR1 is SNHLY, CDR2 FYNGKV, per germline (reference sequence). CDR3 bases read: TGTGCCAGCAGCTCGGGGGGCGCACAAAACACCTTGTAC. It specifies CASSSGGAQNTLY. Given in full, the CDR3 is CASSSGGAQNTLYF.

In this sample, this clone turned up once. Here the gene names and germline are mouse. The DNA ends 1 residue before the CDR3 does, and the rest of the CDR3 is filled in from the germline J gene. The V gene is TRBV24, the J gene TRBJ1-1; 7 bases agree with TRBD1. With 3 bases clipped from V and 0 bases from J, the junction kept 4 bases outside the gene matches. The CDR3 covers 15 residues. CDR1 is KGHTA, CDR2 FRNEEI, per germline. This CDR3 reads CASSLGDSANTEVFF. Incomplete CDR3 DNA: TGTGCCAGCAGTCTAGGGGACAGTGCAAACACAGAAGTCTTC.

Details on this clone: The genes are named according to mouse. Read coverage stops 1 residue before the CDR3 terminus; the germline J gene supplies the remainder. This rearrangement joins TRBV15 to TRBJ2-1; 10 bases match TRBD1. V gave up 7 bases and J gave up 4 bases; unmatched junction bases: 4. The CDR3 runs to 14 residues. Germline V gene lookup returns CDR1 SGHND and CDR2 FRSKSL. The CDR3 bases that were read are TGTGCCAGCAACCCGGGACAGGGGTATGCTGAGCAGTTC. Translation gives CASNPGQGYAEQF. The whole CDR3 sequence reads CASNPGQGYAEQFF.

A note on this clone: Gene names and germline refer to mouse. Coverage ceases 1 residue before the CDR3 finishes, and the germline J gene fills in the end. This chain uses TRBV26 with TRBJ1-3; D remains ambiguous. Germline lookup yields CDR1 KGHPV and CDR2 FQNQEV (reference sequence). The CDR3 is 14 residues long. Between the trimmed V and J ends, which lost 2 bases and 0 bases, there was a span of 5 bases. The CDR3 region is CASSLPNSGNTLYF. The sequenced part of the CDR3 DNA is TGTGCCAGCAGTCTGCCCAATTCTGGAAATACGCTCTAT.

A few counts support this clone. Gene names and germline match the mouse. The read falls 1 residue short of the CDR3 end, and the missing part is taken from the germline J gene. The chain has TRBV5 and TRBJ1-1; TRBD1 agrees at 11 bases. After removal of 4 bases from V and 4 bases from J, the junction contained 2 bases not matched to a gene. From germline, CDR1 is LGHNA and CDR2 YNLKQL (reference sequence). This CDR3 region has 14 residues. The CDR3 DNA, read in part, is TGTGCCAGCAGCCGGACAGGGGGCGGCACAGAAGTCTTC. This gives the protein CASSRTGGGTEVF. The whole CDR3 is CASSRTGGGTEVFF.

This clone showed up just once. Gene labels here are mouse ones. The observed sequence ends 1 residue before the CDR3 terminus, with the missing tail filled in from the germline J gene. This chain joins TRBV26 and TRBJ2-5, with 7 bases that match TRBD1. Germline assignment: CDR1 KGHPV and CDR2 FQNQEV (reference sequence). The ends lost 3 bases at V and 6 bases at J; junction bases unmatched: 9. The CDR3 is 15 residues long. CDR3 protein: CASSLTGAVGDTQYF. CDR3 DNA, as far as it was read: TGTGCCAGCAGTCTCACAGGGGCCGTGGGGGACACCCAGTAC.

A word on this clone: Gene names follow the mouse nomenclature. The read comes to an end 1 residue before the CDR3 does, leaving the germline J gene to fill in the end. The chain combines TRBV12-1 with TRBJ1-1; 7 nucleotides agree with TRBD1. This CDR3 has 12 amino acids. CDR1 is SGHSN, CDR2 HYEKVE, per germline. After removal of 2 bases from V and 5 bases from J, the junction contained 1 base not matched to a gene. The covered CDR3 bases are TGTGCCAGCTCTCCACAGGGGACAGAAGTCTTC. It translates to CASSPQGTEVF. The entire CDR3 protein reads CASSPQGTEVFF.

In this sample, this clone turned up a few times. Gene names follow the mouse nomenclature. Sequencing ends 1 residue short of the CDR3 end; the germline J gene provides the rest. This rearrangement joins TRBV12-1 to TRBJ2-1; tentatively, D is TRBD1 or TRBD2 (5 bases each). Germline V gene data show CDR1 as SGHSN and CDR2 as HYEKVE. This CDR3 region has 14 residues. The V and J ends lost 0 bases and 1 base respectively, with 6 bases between them. CDR3 bases read: TGTGCCAGCTCTCTCGGGGGAAACTATGCTGAGCAGTTC. Protein sequence: CASSLGGNYAEQF. The whole CDR3 reads CASSLGGNYAEQFF. The full variable domain, completed using reference TRBV12-1 and TRBJ2-1, is DSGVVQSPRHIIKEKGGRSVLTCIPISGHSNVVWYQQTLGKELKFLIQHYEKVERDKGFLPSRFSVQQFDDYHSEMNMSALELEDSAMYFCASSLGGNYAEQFFGPGTRLTVL.

About this clone: These gene names are mouse names. With the read ending 1 residue before the CDR3 end, the germline J gene is used to fill in that end. The chain joins TRBV26 to TRBJ2-3, with D possibly being TRBD1 (6 bases). The CDR3 length is 14 residues. The V end was cut by 3 bases, the J end by 3 bases, with 10 bases between. Germline V gene sequence: CDR1 KGHPV, CDR2 FQNQEV (reference sequence). The CDR3 region is CASSLQGRAETLYF. The sequenced CDR3 bases are TGTGCCAGCAGTCTACAGGGAAGGGCAGAAACGCTGTAT. Full variable domain (rest looked up from reference TRBV26 and TRBJ2-3): NSKVIQTPRYLVKGQGQKAKMRCIPEKGHPVVFWYQQNKNNEFKFLINFQNQEVLQQIDMTEKRFSAECPSNSPCSLEIQSSEAGDSALYLCASSLQGRAETLYFGSGTRLTVL.

A word on this clone: Genes and germline are mouse. The read terminates 1 residue ahead of where the CDR3 ends, so the germline J gene completes it. The V call is TRBV19, the J call TRBJ2-5, with D possibly TRBD2 on 6 matching bases. The germline CDR1 and CDR2 sequences are FNHDT and SITEND (reference sequence). CDR3 length equals 14 residues. V was shortened by 2 bases and J by 2 bases, with 9 bases between the two germline ends. The sequenced CDR3 bases are TGTGCCAGCAGTATGTGGGGGAGCCAAGACACCCAGTAC. It codes for CASSMWGSQDTQY. In full, the CDR3 is CASSMWGSQDTQYF. Drawing the rest from reference TRBV19 and TRBJ2-5, the complete variable domain is GGIITQTPKFLIGQEGQKLTLKCQQNFNHDTMYWYRQDSGKGLRLIYYSITENDLQKGDLSEGYDASREKKSSFSLTVTSAQKNEMAVFLCASSMWGSQDTQYFGPGTRLLVL.

Turning to this clone: The gene symbols are mouse symbols. The read ends 1 residue early relative to the CDR3; the germline J gene fills the gap. The rearrangement uses TRBV3 and TRBJ2-4; D might be TRBD2 (6 bases). V lost 8 bases, J lost 1 base, and 13 bases lay in between. Germline CDR1 SNHLY, CDR2 FYNGKV (reference sequence). CDR3 size: 14 residues. The sequenced part of the CDR3 DNA is TGTGCCAGCCGGGCTGGGGAGGGTCAAAACACCTTGTAC. This encodes CASRAGEGQNTLY. The full CDR3 reads CASRAGEGQNTLYF.